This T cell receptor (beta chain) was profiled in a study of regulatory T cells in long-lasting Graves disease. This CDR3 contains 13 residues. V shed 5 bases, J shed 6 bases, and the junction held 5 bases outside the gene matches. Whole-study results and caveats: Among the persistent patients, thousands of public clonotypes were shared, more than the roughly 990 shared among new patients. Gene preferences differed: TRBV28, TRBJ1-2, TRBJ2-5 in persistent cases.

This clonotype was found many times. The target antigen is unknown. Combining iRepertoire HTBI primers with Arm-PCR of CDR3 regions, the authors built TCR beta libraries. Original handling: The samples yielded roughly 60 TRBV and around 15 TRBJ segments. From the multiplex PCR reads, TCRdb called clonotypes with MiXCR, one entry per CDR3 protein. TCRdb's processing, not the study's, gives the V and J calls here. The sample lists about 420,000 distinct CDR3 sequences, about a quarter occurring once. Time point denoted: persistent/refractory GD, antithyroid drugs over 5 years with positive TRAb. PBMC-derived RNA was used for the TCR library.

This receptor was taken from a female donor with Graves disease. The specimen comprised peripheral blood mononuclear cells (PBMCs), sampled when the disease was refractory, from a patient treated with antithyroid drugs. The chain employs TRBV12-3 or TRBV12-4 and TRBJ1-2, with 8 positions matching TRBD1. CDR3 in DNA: TGTGCCAGCAGTCCCGGACAGGGCGATGGCTACACCTTC. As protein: CASSPGQGDGYTF.